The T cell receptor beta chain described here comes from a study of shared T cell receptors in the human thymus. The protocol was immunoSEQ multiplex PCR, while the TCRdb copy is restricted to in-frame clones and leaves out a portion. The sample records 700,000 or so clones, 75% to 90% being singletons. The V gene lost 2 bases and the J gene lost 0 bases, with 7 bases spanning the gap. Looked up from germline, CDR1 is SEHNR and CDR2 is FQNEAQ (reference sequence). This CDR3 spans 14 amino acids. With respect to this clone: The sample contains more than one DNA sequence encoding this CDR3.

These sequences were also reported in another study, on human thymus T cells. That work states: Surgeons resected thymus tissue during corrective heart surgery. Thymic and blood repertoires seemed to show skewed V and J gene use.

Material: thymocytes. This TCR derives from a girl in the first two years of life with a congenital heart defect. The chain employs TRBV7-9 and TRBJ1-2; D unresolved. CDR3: CASSLTTPNYGYTF. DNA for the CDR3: TGTGCCAGCAGCTTAACCACACCTAACTATGGCTACACCTTC.